This TCR beta chain was retrieved from a study of blood T cells in healthy people across ages. The overall study: There was about one barcoded beta molecule captured by template switching per two T cells.

The CDR3 extends over 16 amino acids. Primed by a sample-barcoded 5' primer and a J-beta primer mix, a second PCR proceeded for about 7 to 12 cycles. No fewer than 3 million CDR3-containing paired-end reads came from each sample. TCRdb reanalysed the 5' RACE reads using MiXCR and keeps one entry per CDR3 protein. The data hold over a million distinct CDR3 sequences, with 40% to 45% observed a single time. The sample was blood. This receptor was identified in a woman aged 55-69 years in good health. The rearrangement uses TRBV21-1 and TRBJ2-7; TRBD2 is taken as the D call from the table, unchecked against the DNA. TRBV21-1 is deemed a pseudogene. In nucleotides, the CDR3 is TGTGCCAGCAGCAAAGGAGAGACTAGTGCCTTTCACGAGCAGTACTTC. Its protein product is CASSKGETSAFHEQYF.